This T cell receptor beta chain derives from a study of T cell responses to AZD1222 COVID-19 vaccine. The table came from immunoSEQ multiplex PCR; TCRdb's copy has only in-frame clones and leaves some out. The sample has tens of thousands of clones, 80% to 90% seen once. About this clone itself: What it recognizes is unknown.

Study-wide results and caveats: Baseline serology detected seropositivity in only six AZD1222 recipients.

The starting material was peripheral blood, obtained 28 days after the second AZD1222 dose. The clonotype originates from an adult who received the AZD1222 COVID-19 vaccine.

This CDR3 reads CASSGTGRTYGYTF. For the CDR3, the DNA is TGTGCCAGCAGTGGGACAGGGAGGACCTATGGCTACACCTTC. The J gene is TRBJ1-2, the V gene TRBV28, with 9 bases aligning to TRBD1. In germline, CDR1 is MDHEN, CDR2 SYDVKM. Trimming took 5 bases from V and 4 from J; bases not matched to a gene: 5. The CDR3 sequence is 14 residues long.